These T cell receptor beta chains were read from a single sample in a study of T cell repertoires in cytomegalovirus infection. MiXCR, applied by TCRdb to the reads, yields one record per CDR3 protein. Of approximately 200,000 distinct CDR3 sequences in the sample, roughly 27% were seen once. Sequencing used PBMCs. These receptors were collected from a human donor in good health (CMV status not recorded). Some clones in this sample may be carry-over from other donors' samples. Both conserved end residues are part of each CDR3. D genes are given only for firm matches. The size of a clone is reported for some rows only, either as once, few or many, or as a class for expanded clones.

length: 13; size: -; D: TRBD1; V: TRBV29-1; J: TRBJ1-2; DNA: TGCAGCGGTACAGGGGGCGAAGGTTATGGCTACACCTTC; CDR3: CSGTGGEGYGYTF
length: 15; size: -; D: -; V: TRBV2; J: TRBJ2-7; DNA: TGTGCCAGCAGTGAAGACCTCTACTTCTCCTACGAGCAGTACTTC; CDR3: CASSEDLYFSYEQYF
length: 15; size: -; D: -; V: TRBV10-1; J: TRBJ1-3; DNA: TGCGCCAGCAGTGCCGGACCCAACTCTGGAAACACCATATATTTT; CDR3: CASSAGPNSGNTIYF
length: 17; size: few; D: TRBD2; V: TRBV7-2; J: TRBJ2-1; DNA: TGTGCCAGCAGCCCAGGGACCCTAGCGGGGGCCTACAATGAGCAGTTCTTC; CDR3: CASSPGTLAGAYNEQFF
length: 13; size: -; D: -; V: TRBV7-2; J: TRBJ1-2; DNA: TGTGCCAGCAGCCTTAGGGAGGGCTATTGCTACACCTTC; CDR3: CASSLREGYCYTF
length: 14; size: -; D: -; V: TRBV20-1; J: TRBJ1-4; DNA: TGCAGTGCTAGAGGACAGACCGCGATTGAAAAACTGTTTTTT; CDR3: CSARGQTAIEKLFF
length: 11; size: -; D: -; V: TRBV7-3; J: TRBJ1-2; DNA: TGTGCCAGCAAGACATTCTATGGCTACACCTTC; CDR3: CASKTFYGYTF
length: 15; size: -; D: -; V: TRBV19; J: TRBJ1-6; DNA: TGTGCCAGTAGTATAACGGCGGGGACTAATTCACCCCTCCACTTT; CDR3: CASSITAGTNSPLHF
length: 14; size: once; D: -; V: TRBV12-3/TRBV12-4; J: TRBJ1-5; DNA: TGTGCCAGCAGAAACAGGCTTTCAGGAGGGCCCCAGCATTTT; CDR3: CASRNRLSGGPQHF
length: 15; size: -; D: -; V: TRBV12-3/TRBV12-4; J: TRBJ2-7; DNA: TGTGCCAGCAGTTTAGCCGGGCAGGGGGGCTACGAGCAGTACTTC; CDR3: CASSLAGQGGYEQYF
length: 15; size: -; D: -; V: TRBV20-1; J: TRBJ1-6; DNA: TGCAGTGCTAGCATGGGGGGGGGCTATGCTTCACCCCTCCACTTT; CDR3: CSASMGGGYASPLHF
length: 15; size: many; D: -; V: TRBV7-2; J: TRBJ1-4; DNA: TGTGCCATCCCGGGTAGGCAGACAACTAATGAAAAACTGTTTTTT; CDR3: CAIPGRQTTNEKLFF
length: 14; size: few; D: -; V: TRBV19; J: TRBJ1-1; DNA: TGTGCCAGTAAAGTCGGCACCTCGAACACTGAAGCTTTCTTT; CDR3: CASKVGTSNTEAFF
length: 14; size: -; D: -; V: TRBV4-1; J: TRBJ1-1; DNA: TGCGCCAGCAGCCAAGATTTTGAGAACACTGAAGCTTTCTTT; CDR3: CASSQDFENTEAFF
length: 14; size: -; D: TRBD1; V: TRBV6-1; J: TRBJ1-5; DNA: TGTGCCAGCACCCGCGACAGGGAGGATCAGCCCCAGCATTTT; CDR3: CASTRDREDQPQHF
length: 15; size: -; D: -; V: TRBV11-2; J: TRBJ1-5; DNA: TGTGCCAGCAGCTTAGATGGGGAGGGGGACCAGCCCCAGCATTTT; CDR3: CASSLDGEGDQPQHF
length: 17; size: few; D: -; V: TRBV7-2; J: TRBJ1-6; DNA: TGTGCCAGCAGCGAGGACACCCTGGGCTCCTATAATTCACCCCTCCACTTT; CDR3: CASSEDTLGSYNSPLHF
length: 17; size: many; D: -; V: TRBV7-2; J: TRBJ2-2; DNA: TGTGCCAGCAGCCCCCGAGGGACTCCAGGGAACACCGGGGAGCTGTTTTTT; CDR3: CASSPRGTPGNTGELFF
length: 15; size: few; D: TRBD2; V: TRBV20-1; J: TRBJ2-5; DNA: TGCAGTGCTAGAGATTGGATAGCGGGGGAAGAGACCCAGTACTTC; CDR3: CSARDWIAGEETQYF
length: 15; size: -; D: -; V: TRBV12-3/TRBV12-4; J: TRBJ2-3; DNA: TGTGCCAGCACCCCATTGGACGTGCGCACAGATACGCAGTATTTT; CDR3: CASTPLDVRTDTQYF